The T cell receptor (beta chain) under discussion was sequenced for a study of tumor-infiltrating lymphocytes in glioblastoma multiforme. TCRB libraries came from RNA via three nested multiplex PCR rounds. No unique molecular identifiers were described for these TCRB libraries. TCRdb used MiXCR to reprocess the multiplex PCR reads, holding one entry per CDR3 protein. Here the sample spans more than 9,000 distinct CDR3 sequences, 60% to 70% being singletons. Study results and limitations: Just one glioblastoma patient contributed to the TCR-mutation comparison.

The CDR3 sequence is 15 residues long. Germline V lookup: CDR1 SQVTM, CDR2 ANQGSEA. Comment on this clonotype: Its antigen is not known. A junction end diverges from the germline sequence, so it may reflect a read error.

The sequence came from a male donor with glioblastoma. The sample taken for sequencing was brain tumor tissue. This chain links TRBV29-1 with TRBJ2-3; 10 nucleotides match TRBD1. The CDR3 is CSVDGTGEGTGTRYF. The CDR3 DNA reads as TGCAGCGTTGATGGGACAGGGGAAGGCACAGGGACGCGGTATTTT.